The 29 T cell receptor beta chains given below trace back to one sample, sequenced in a study of technical replicates of blood from a handful of donors. TCRdb's copy holds only in-frame clones and misses some; the assay was immunoSEQ multiplex PCR. Among 50,000 or so clones listed, about 93% were seen once. The sample taken for sequencing was PBMCs. These receptors were obtained from a human donor in good health. Some clones in this sample may be carry-over from other donors' samples.

The genes are TRBV7-3 and TRBJ1-1, with TRBD1 as a possible D gene (6 bases). CDR3 length: 14 amino acids. Per germline, CDR1 SGHTA and CDR2 FQGTGA. Trimming shortened V by 5 bases and J by 4 bases, and 14 bases separated the two germline ends. CDR3 nucleotides: TGTGCCAGCAGCACGCAGGGGTCTGGCACTGAAGCTTTCTTT. Its protein is CASSTQGSGTEAFF. Full variable domain (missing parts from reference TRBV7-3 and TRBJ1-1): GAGVSQTPSNKVTEKGKYVELRCDPISGHTALYWYRQSLGQGPEFLIYFQGTGAADDSGLPNDRFFAVRPEGSVSTLKIQRTERGDSAVYLCASSTQGSGTEAFFGQGTRLTVV.

The chain joins TRBV12-5 to TRBJ1-1, with D tentatively TRBD1 (6 bases). This CDR3 contains 14 residues. The germline V and J ends were trimmed by 1 base and 8 bases, with 14 bases remaining between them. CDR1 is LGHNT, CDR2 FRNRAP, per germline. The CDR3 nucleotides are TGTGCTAGTGGTTTGGCTGAGGACAGTGCCGAAGCTTTCTTT. It yields the protein CASGLAEDSAEAFF.

This chain connects TRBV6-7 to TRBJ1-6; the D is unclear. TRBV6-7 is given ORF status, its function remaining uncertain. This CDR3 is 12 amino acids long. Trimming removed 1 base from V and 14 bases from J, with 9 bases in between. CDR3 nucleotide sequence: TGTGCCAGCAGTTACTGGCCCCCAACCCTCCACTTT. As protein: CASSYWPPTLHF.

This chain links TRBV6-5 with TRBJ2-2; D not resolved. The CDR3 is 13 residues long. Trimming took off 5 bases at V and 6 bases at J, with 10 bases between the two ends. The germline CDR1 and CDR2 sequences are MNHEY and SVGAGI. CDR3 loop: CASSARLAGELFF. CDR3 bases: TGTGCCAGCAGTGCACGGTTGGCCGGGGAGCTGTTTTTT.

The V gene is TRBV7-9, the J gene TRBJ1-4; no clear D gene. This CDR3 has 13 amino acids. V was clipped by 1 base and J by 7 bases, with 7 bases between them. Germline loops: CDR1 SEHNR, CDR2 FQNEAQ (reference sequence). The CDR3 nucleotides read TGTGCCAGCAGCTTAGTTGAGTCTGAAAAACTGTTTTTT. Protein sequence: CASSLVESEKLFF.

The V call is TRBV6-5, the J call TRBJ1-4; D call uncertain. This CDR3 has 13 residues. V was clipped by 2 bases and J by 4 bases, with 5 bases between them. Per the germline V gene, CDR1 is MNHEY and CDR2 is SVGAGI. The DNA for the CDR3 is TGTGCCAGCAGTTACCTCAGTAATGAAAAACTGTTTTTT. Protein product: CASSYLSNEKLFF.

The chain employs TRBV5-6 and TRBJ2-7, with TRBD2 matching 14 bases. V lost 2 bases and J lost 9; bases outside the gene matches: 4. The length of the CDR3 is 14 residues. From germline, CDR1 is SGHDT and CDR2 YYEEEE. The CDR3 protein is CASSLRGLAGVQYF. In DNA form, the CDR3 reads TGTGCCAGCAGCTTAAGGGGACTAGCGGGAGTGCAGTACTTC. Variable domain in full (rest from reference TRBV5-6 and TRBJ2-7): DAGVTQSPTHLIKTRGQQVTLRCSPKSGHDTVSWYQQALGQGPQFIFQYYEEEERQRGNFPDRFSGHQFPNYSSELNVNALLLGDSALYLCASSLRGLAGVQYFGPGTRLTVT.

The chain recombines TRBV11-2 with TRBJ2-5; D may be TRBD1 (5 bases). This CDR3 is 14 amino acids long. Trimming pared 0 bases from V and 5 bases from J, leaving 10 bases between. Germline V gene sequence: CDR1 SGHAT, CDR2 FQNNGV. The CDR3 region has the DNA TGTGCCAGCAGCTTAGAACAGGTCGGGGAGACCCAGTACTTC. It encodes CASSLEQVGETQYF.

The chain couples TRBV18 to TRBJ2-7; no reliable D call. Germline loops: CDR1 KGHSH, CDR2 LQKENI. V was shortened by 6 bases and J by 4 bases, with 19 bases between the two germline ends. The CDR3 sequence is 15 residues long. DNA for the CDR3: TGTGCCAGCTCGCCGCCCTCACAACCCCTTTACGAGCAGTACTTC. Translation gives CASSPPSQPLYEQYF.

The chain combines TRBV5-1 with TRBJ1-3, with 8 bases that match TRBD1. Germline CDR1 reads SGHRS; CDR2 reads YFSETQ. The CDR3 runs to 14 residues. V gave up 4 bases and J gave up 4 bases; unmatched junction bases: 4. CDR3 amino acids: CASSQGARGNTIYF. CDR3 sequence (DNA): TGCGCCAGCAGCCAGGGGGCGCGAGGAAACACCATATATTTT.

The rearrangement uses TRBV27 and TRBJ2-7, with TRBD1 identical over 7 bases. V lost 5 bases, J lost 7 bases, and 14 bases stayed unmatched. CDR1 is MNHEY and CDR2 is SMNVEV in the germline V gene (reference sequence). The CDR3 length is 15 residues. This CDR3 reads CASSQTRTGSREQYF. In DNA form, the CDR3 reads TGTGCCAGCAGTCAGACACGGACAGGATCTAGGGAGCAGTACTTC.

This CDR3 is CASADTGLNEQFF. In nucleotides, the CDR3 is TGTGCTAGTGCCGACACAGGTCTCAATGAGCAGTTCTTC. V is TRBV12-5 and J is TRBJ2-1, with a weak D call TRBD1 (5 bases). From germline, CDR1 is LGHNT and CDR2 FRNRAP. There are 13 residues in the CDR3. Trimming shortened V by 7 bases and J by 6 bases, and 13 bases separated the two germline ends.

This sequence joins TRBV7-8 and TRBJ1-5, with TRBD1 as a possible D gene (5 bases). This CDR3 spans 16 amino acids. CDR1 and CDR2 from the germline V gene are SGHVS and FQNEAQ. The V gene lost 0 bases and the J gene lost 4 bases, with 13 bases spanning the gap. In DNA form, the CDR3 reads TGTGCCAGCAGCTTAGCCGGGGGGGAATTTAATCAGCCCCAGCATTTT. Translating it yields CASSLAGGEFNQPQHF. Variable domain in full (rest from reference TRBV7-8 and TRBJ1-5): GAGVSQSPRYKVAKRGQDVALRCDPISGHVSLFWYQQALGQGPEFLTYFQNEAQLDKSGLPSDRFFAERPEGSVSTLKIQRTQQEDSAVYLCASSLAGGEFNQPQHFGDGTRLSIL.

The rearrangement uses TRBV4-2 and TRBJ2-6; the D is unclear. The germline V gene has CDR1 LGHNA and CDR2 YNFKEQ. The CDR3 spans 18 residues. V was shortened by 0 bases and J by 0 bases, with 12 bases between the two germline ends. The CDR3, as DNA: TGTGCCAGCAGCCAAGATCCCCCAGCGAGCTCTGGGGCCAACGTCCTGACTTTC. It encodes CASSQDPPASSGANVLTF.

This clone was observed once. V and J are TRBV6-5 and TRBJ2-1; the D gene is possibly TRBD2 (6 bases). This CDR3 contains 16 residues. With 0 bases removed from V and 2 bases from J, the gap between germline ends came to 11 bases. Germline CDR1 reads MNHEY; CDR2 reads SVGAGI. The CDR3 DNA sequence: TGTGCCAGCAGTTACTCGAGGCGGGAAACCTACAATGAGCAGTTCTTC. It yields the protein CASSYSRRETYNEQFF.

V gene TRBV11-2 combines with J gene TRBJ2-2; a weak D match, TRBD1 (6 bases). V lost 7 bases to trimming and J lost 7 bases, with 19 bases between them. This CDR3 has 15 residues. CDR1 is SGHAT and CDR2 is FQNNGV in the germline V gene. In nucleotides, the CDR3 is TGTGCCAGCAATTCACAGGGTGGTGTGAGCGGGGAGCTGTTTTTT. Translated: CASNSQGGVSGELFF.

This clone was picked up one time. The chain uses TRBV7-9 and TRBJ2-3; perhaps TRBD2 as D (5 bases). Germline lookup yields CDR1 SEHNR and CDR2 FQNEAQ (reference sequence). The CDR3 totals 14 residues. The V gene lost 4 bases and the J gene lost 4 bases, with 12 bases spanning the gap. CDR3 sequence (DNA): TGTGCCAGCAGCTCCCGAGGAGGCCCAGATACGCAGTATTTT. This translates into CASSSRGGPDTQYF.

This clone was seen just once. V gene TRBV7-2 combines with J gene TRBJ1-5; D is unclear. V was clipped by 1 base and J by 2 bases, with 9 bases between them. The germline V gene encodes CDR1 SGHTA and CDR2 FQGNSA. The CDR3 has 15 residues. CDR3 nucleotide sequence: TGTGCCAGCAGCTTAGGAGGGTCGGGCAATCAGCCCCAGCATTTT. Amino acids: CASSLGGSGNQPQHF.

This sequence joins TRBV7-2 and TRBJ1-2; TRBD1 might be the D (6 bases). Germline assignment: CDR1 SGHTA and CDR2 FQGNSA. The V end lost 0 bases, the J end lost 0 bases, and 8 bases lay between the germline ends. This CDR3 comprises 15 residues. The CDR3 sequence: CASSLAGGTNYGYTF. The DNA for the CDR3 is TGTGCCAGCAGCTTAGCAGGGGGAACTAACTATGGCTACACCTTC. Variable domain in full (rest from reference TRBV7-2 and TRBJ1-2): GAGVSQSPSNKVTEKGKDVELRCDPISGHTALYWYRQSLGQGLEFLIYFQGNSAPDKSGLPSDRFSAERTGGSVSTLTIQRTQQEDSAVYLCASSLAGGTNYGYTFGSGTRLTVV.

This sequence joins TRBV15 and TRBJ2-6, with a weak D call TRBD2 (6 bases). Germline-derived CDR1 and CDR2 are LNHNV and YYDKDF (reference sequence). The CDR3 contains 19 residues. Trimming pared 0 bases from V and 0 bases from J, leaving 15 bases between. The CDR3 bases are TGTGCCACCAGCAGAGATCGCGCGACGGGGGTCTCTGGGGCCAACGTCCTGACTTTC. Its translation: CATSRDRATGVSGANVLTF. The whole variable domain, filled in from reference TRBV15 and TRBJ2-6, reads DAMVIQNPRYQVTQFGKPVTLSCSQTLNHNVMYWYQQKSSQAPKLLFHYYDKDFNNEADTPDNFQSRRPNTSFCFLDIRSPGLGDTAMYLCATSRDRATGVSGANVLTFGAGSRLTVL.

The chain recombines TRBV11-2 with TRBJ2-7; the D gene is possibly TRBD1 (6 bases). The CDR3 length is 15 residues. Germline V gene data show CDR1 as SGHAT and CDR2 as FQNNGV. The ends were cut back, 5 bases at V and 3 bases at J, with 17 bases in the middle. Written as DNA, the CDR3 is TGTGCCAGCAGCAAGGACAGAGCCTTATACTACGAGCAGTACTTC. It translates to CASSKDRALYYEQYF.

V and J are TRBV5-1 and TRBJ1-1; 7 positions match TRBD1. Unmatched junction bases numbered 6, after V lost 0 bases and J lost 7 bases. The CDR3 loop spans 14 amino acids. Looked up from germline, CDR1 is SGHRS and CDR2 is YFSETQ. The CDR3 region is CASSLGRQGGEAFF. The CDR3 DNA reads as TGCGCCAGCAGCTTGGGGAGGCAGGGGGGTGAAGCTTTCTTT. Full variable domain (remainder filled in from reference TRBV5-1 and TRBJ1-1): KAGVTQTPRYLIKTRGQQVTLSCSPISGHRSVSWYQQTPGQGLQFLFEYFSETQRNKGNFPGRFSGRQFSNSRSEMNVSTLELGDSALYLCASSLGRQGGEAFFGQGTRLTVV.

The chain uses TRBV5-1 and TRBJ1-6, with 9 bases matching TRBD1. The CDR3 extends over 16 amino acids. Per the germline V gene, CDR1 is SGHRS and CDR2 is YFSETQ. With V trimmed by 4 bases and J by 7 bases, 9 bases remained unmatched. The CDR3 coding sequence is TGCGCCAGCAGCCCCGGCTGGGGACAGGGAAATTCACCCCTCCACTTT. As protein: CASSPGWGQGNSPLHF.

The chain couples TRBV6-4 to TRBJ2-3, with D perhaps matching TRBD2 (6 bases). The germline gives CDR1 MRHNA, CDR2 SNTAGT. The CDR3 totals 14 residues. V lost 3 bases and J lost 1, with 8 bases in between. DNA of the CDR3: TGTGCCAGCAGTGAGACGGGGGGCACAGATACGCAGTATTTT. Protein sequence: CASSETGGTDTQYF.

The chain links TRBV6-4 to TRBJ2-3, with a possible D match to TRBD2 (5 bases). CDR1 MRHNA and CDR2 SNTAGT come from the germline V gene. The CDR3 runs to 14 residues. V shed 4 bases and J shed 5 bases, with 13 bases lying between them. CDR3 coding DNA: TGTGCCAGCAGTGCAGCGGAGAGCGGAGATACGCAGTATTTT. Protein product: CASSAAESGDTQYF.

On this clone: The identical CDR3 is also encoded by other nucleotide sequences in the sample. The chain recombines TRBV29-1 with TRBJ2-7; a possible D gene is TRBD2 (5 bases). V was pared by 6 bases and J by 2 bases, with 8 bases between. CDR1 and CDR2 from the germline V gene are SQVTM and ANQGSEA. The CDR3 loop spans 11 amino acids. Written as DNA, the CDR3 is TGCAGCGTCACCGGGACCTACGAGCAGTACTTC. Protein: CSVTGTYEQYF.

The chain links TRBV4-2 to TRBJ1-6, with 7 bases identical to TRBD1. The CDR3 runs to 17 residues. CDR1 and CDR2 (germline): LGHNA, YNFKEQ. The J segment lost 0 bases and the V segment lost 5 bases, leaving 7 bases of the junction unmatched. The CDR3 DNA reads as TGTGCCAGCAGCATTACAGGGGCTGGCTCCTATAATTCACCCCTCCACTTT. This sequence encodes CASSITGAGSYNSPLHF.

The chain links TRBV25-1 to TRBJ2-7; tentative D call: TRBD1 (5 bases). This CDR3 spans 14 amino acids. V gave up 1 base and J gave up 6 bases, with 13 bases separating them. Germline CDR1 reads MGHDK; CDR2 reads SYGVNS. CDR3 region: CASSESSTVPEQYF. The CDR3 region has the DNA TGTGCCAGCAGTGAATCCTCGACAGTACCCGAGCAGTACTTC.

The genes are TRBV7-9 and TRBJ2-1; 11 bases match TRBD1. The V gene end was trimmed by 4 bases and the J gene end by 6 bases; junction bases not matched to a gene: 5. Per germline, CDR1 SEHNR and CDR2 FQNEAQ (reference sequence). This CDR3 has 15 residues. The CDR3 DNA follows: TGTGCCAGCAGCTATTCGGACAGGGGGCTCAATGAGCAGTTCTTC. This translates into CASSYSDRGLNEQFF.